This T cell receptor (beta chain) was recovered during a study of tumor-infiltrating lymphocytes in primary liver carcinoma (dated by TCRdb to about 2017). In terms of the full investigation: The five patients, three men and two women aged 30 to 69 years, had hepatocellular carcinoma (four) or combined HCC and intrahepatic cholangiocarcinoma (one). The roughly 25 tumor region samples were profiled with Agilent mRNA microarrays so that TCRbeta repertoire diversity could be related to the local molecular phenotype. Roughly 3.5 to 7.5 million productive TCRbeta reads were obtained per sample, and no significant difference in read depth was found between tissue types. TCRbeta repertoire sequencing covered some 35 specimens from 5 patients: 25 or so tumor regions, 5 adjacent noncancerous liver tissues and 5 peripheral blood samples. High reproducibility was observed for the technical replicate repertoires, with mean shared-clone rates roughly 0.87 and correlation coefficients above 0.95. The five patients had tumors of stage T1-T3 N0M0, with maximum diameters ranging from about 4 to 11 cm. For each liver tumor, the study sampled five regions along with adjacent normal tissue and blood, and applied TCRbeta repertoire sequencing, expression microarrays and whole-exome sequencing. Summary of the overall study and its limitations: Bulk unsorted samples precluded comparing CD4+ and CD8+ T cell repertoires. Only about 7-25% of top clones were present in all five regions of a tumor, suggesting spatial heterogeneity of tumor-infiltrating T cells. Consistent with antigen-driven expansion, pairs of tumor regions showed higher repertoire overlap (mean roughly 35%) than either tumor-adjacent pairs (around 17%) or tumor-blood pairs (roughly 15%). With just 4 to 6 patients in the study, the authors point out that the findings should be validated in a larger study. A significantly larger repertoire fraction was made up by the top 250 clones in tumors than in blood (p = 0.039). Because sequencing covered only the TCR beta chain and unpaired alpha chains were not captured, true repertoire diversity is likely underestimated.

Using a constant-region primer and ProtoScript II reverse transcriptase, TCRbeta-specific cDNA was reverse-transcribed from 500 ng total RNA. Construction of the TCRbeta libraries relied on three nested rounds of multiplex PCR, following a slightly modified ARM-PCR procedure. The first two PCR rounds used multiplex TRBV1-TRBV30 forward primers with a Cbeta reverse primer, each for approximately 10 cycles. Sample barcodes and Illumina adapters were added in a final 25-cycle PCR with Deep VentR polymerase. Before sequencing, amplicons between 200 and 500 bp were purified from gel using a QIAquick gel extraction kit. TCRbeta amplicons were sequenced on an Illumina HiSeq 2500 with 250-bp paired-end reads. As for how the authors treated the data: To recover full CDR3 sequences, reads were quality-trimmed using Trimmomatic v0.33 and paired reads were then merged using FLASH v1.2.11. V, D and J germline segments were assigned to the rearranged TCRbeta sequences by MiGEC v1.2.1b. VDJtools v1.0.0 computed clonotype statistics and Shannon-Wiener diversity indices. Except for diversity analysis, only each sample's 250 most abundant clonotypes were used in subsequent analyses to reduce sampling bias. Using fastp trimming at Q25 and MiXCR clonotype assembly, TCRdb reanalyzed the public sequencing data and kept in-frame beta chains. CDR3 protein sequences are deduplicated, and each keeps its most common genes and DNA. V and J calls and clone size were set by TCRdb, not the authors. For this sample there are 70,000 to 85,000 distinct CDR3 sequences; about two thirds appear just once. The ten largest make up roughly an eighth of the sample.

In its sample, this clonotype was seen many times. Its antigen has not been determined. Base qualities were left out, and no much larger clone turns up one base away. Without any cell sorting, total RNA and DNA were extracted together from 20-30 mg of bulk tissue using the AllPrep DNA/RNA mini kit. Between late 2015 and March 2016, a handful of patients in China with histopathologically diagnosed primary liver carcinoma had surgical resection. Chronic HBV infection was present in the patients, and the patients were treatment-naive at sampling. Five spatially separated regions were sampled from each tumor: the superior, inferior, left-lateral and right-lateral poles, plus the tumor centre. Histology showed that every tumor sample contained more than 85% viable tumor cells. Each fresh piece of tumor and adjacent tissue was cut in two, with one half stored in RNAlater at -80 degrees C and the other half sent for histology.

CDR1 and CDR2 (SGHRS, YFSETQ) derive from the germline V gene. The CDR3, from cysteine to phenylalanine, totals 15 residues. Of the read, only the CDR3 DNA is kept; its 45 bases are in frame from base 1. A distance of 7 bases separates the germline ends of V and J, which lose 0 bases and 0 bases respectively. The sequence links TRBV5-1 to TRBJ2-1, with the D segment identity uncertain. This receptor was identified in a woman between 55 and 75 years old with primary liver carcinoma and hepatitis B virus infection. Sample: liver tumor tissue from sampling region 4. Taken with the paper, the label for cell subset or site translates to: tumor region T4, right-lateral pole. Here is the DNA: TGCGCCAGCAGCTTGGGCGGTTTCTCCTACAATGAGCAGTTCTTC. The translation is CASSLGGFSYNEQFF.